This TCR beta chain emerged from a study of identical twins. MiXCR, applied by TCRdb to the 5' RACE reads, yields one record per CDR3 protein. The sample contains about 480,000 distinct CDR3 sequences, around 14% of which appear only once. This clonotype occurred a few times. Its antigen is not identified. The CDR3 runs to 15 residues. The germline V gene has CDR1 KGHSH and CDR2 LQKENI. Trimming cost V 0 bases and J 5 bases, with 12 bases left between them. Points from the study as a whole: For out-of-frame beta sequences, excess twin sharing was weaker. Cord blood beta clonotypes present at high abundance carried fewer insertions; no such pattern appeared in memory repertoires. There is a chance that invariant MAIT and iNKT cells partially muddied zero-insertion analyses.

The sample was also reused in another study, on yellow fever vaccine responses in identical twins. That study adds: Vaccine T cell responses of twins reportedly seemed partly convergent and partly personalized.

The chain carries TRBV18 and TRBJ2-3; no clear D. The clonotype comes from a woman aged 18-29 years in good health. Sequenced sample: CD4+ T cells sorted from blood. The CDR3 reads CASSPPGTAQDTQYF. CDR3 nucleotides: TGTGCCAGCTCACCACCGGGCACCGCGCAAGATACGCAGTATTTT.